The entry that follows covers one TCR beta chain sequence. The antigen remains unidentified. Germline-derived CDR1 and CDR2 are MNHEY and SMNVEV (reference sequence). This CDR3 spans 15 amino acids. Trimming cost V 8 bases and J 5 bases; bases outside gene matches: 6. Using a J-beta primer mix together with a sample-barcoded 5' primer, a second PCR was run for about 6 to 11 cycles. One entry per CDR3 protein results from TCRdb running MiXCR on the 5' RACE reads. Counted here are about 1.6 million distinct CDR3 sequences, about 35% occurring once; the ten biggest clones make up around 10%. This specimen belongs to a study of blood T cells in healthy people across ages. Overall study results and limits: In the absence of known donor CMV status, changes in expanded clonotypes were possibly confounded.

Samples each yielded at least 6 micrograms of total RNA. This receptor was identified in a woman aged 30 to 39 in good health. The V gene is TRBV27, the J gene TRBJ2-1; TRBD2 aligns across 13 bases. The material sequenced was blood. The CDR3 loop is CASAPGTSGDNEQFF. For the CDR3, the DNA is TGTGCCAGCGCCCCCGGGACTAGCGGGGACAATGAGCAGTTCTTC.